The 17 T cell receptor beta chains below all came from one sample that was sequenced in a study of T-cell memory formation after mild COVID-19. TCRdb passed the 5' RACE reads through MiXCR, listing each CDR3 protein once. The sample has about 250,000 distinct CDR3 sequences, roughly 15% seen once. Sequencing input: PBMCs or a T cell subset sorted from them (not recorded which). The receptors stem from an adult woman who had mild COVID-19 (a few samples of this study predate the infection). Cell type and time point are not known.

This clonotype was detected a few times. The V and J genes are TRBV6-1 and TRBJ2-7; TRBD2 is a possible D gene (6 bases). Germline loops: CDR1 MNHNS, CDR2 SASEGT. V was clipped by 6 bases and J by 4 bases, with 13 bases between them. The CDR3 is 13 amino acids. The DNA for the CDR3 is TGTGCCAGCAGGGGGGAGGCCAGTTACGAGCAGTACTTC. Translated, it gives CASRGEASYEQYF.

This clonotype was seen more than once but under ten times. CDR3 amino acids: CASSLDAQPQHF. CDR3 in DNA: TGTGCCAGCAGTTTAGACGCTCAGCCCCAGCATTTT. The chain carries TRBV12-3 or TRBV12-4 and TRBJ1-5; unclear D gene. CDR3 length: 12 amino acids. V dropped 1 base and J dropped 6 bases, with 4 bases sitting between them.

The V call is TRBV7-2, the J call TRBJ2-5; 13 bases line up with TRBD2. The CDR3 length is 16 residues. Germline trimming cut 3 bases from V and 3 bases from J; bases unmatched to any gene: 4. CDR1 and CDR2 (germline): SGHTA, FQGNSA. The CDR3 bases are TGTGCCAGCAGCTTGATGGGACTAGCGGGAAAAGAGACCCAGTACTTC. Residues: CASSLMGLAGKETQYF.

This chain connects TRBV7-3 to TRBJ1-1; D not certain. Germline CDR1 and CDR2: SGHTA and FQGTGA. The CDR3 runs to 14 residues. V gave up 5 bases and J gave up 4 bases, with 14 bases separating them. The CDR3 loop reads CASSQGSMGTEAFF. The CDR3 DNA sequence: TGTGCCAGCAGCCAAGGATCAATGGGCACTGAAGCTTTCTTT.

The chain is built from TRBV12-3 or TRBV12-4 and TRBJ2-3; D is possibly TRBD2 (5 bases). The CDR3 totals 14 residues. Trimming took off 2 bases at V and 2 bases at J, with 8 bases between the two ends. The CDR3 DNA reads TGTGCCAGCAGTTTACAGCGGTACACAGATACGCAGTATTTT. This translates into CASSLQRYTDTQYF.

The rearrangement links TRBV6-4 to TRBJ1-2, with 9 bases matching TRBD1. The germline V gene encodes CDR1 MRHNA and CDR2 SNTAGT. Losses at the gene ends were 6 bases for V and 8 bases for J; bases not matched to a gene: 7. This CDR3 is 13 amino acids long. CDR3 in amino acids: CASSRDRVSGYTF. The CDR3 coding sequence is TGTGCCAGCAGCCGGGACAGGGTTTCGGGCTACACCTTC.

This clonotype was recorded many times. The chain is built from TRBV5-1 and TRBJ2-7; 9 nucleotides agree with TRBD1. The CDR3 runs to 16 residues. In germline, CDR1 is SGHRS, CDR2 YFSETQ. Trimming at V came to 0 bases and at J to 1 base, leaving 5 bases not matched to a gene. This chain's CDR3 is CASSLATGGLSYEQYF. CDR3 DNA sequence: TGCGCCAGCAGCTTGGCCACAGGGGGCCTGTCCTACGAGCAGTACTTC.

This clonotype has just a few counts. This chain uses TRBV6-5 with TRBJ2-3; 7 bases map to TRBD2. CDR1 is MNHEY, CDR2 SVGAGI, per germline. The trim removed 5 bases at V and 3 bases at J, leaving 5 bases unmatched. The CDR3 has 14 residues. CDR3 residues: CASSAGTKTDTQYF. Here the CDR3 DNA reads TGTGCCAGCAGTGCCGGGACTAAGACAGATACGCAGTATTTT.

The V call is TRBV5-1, the J call TRBJ2-4; the D gene could be TRBD1 or TRBD2 (6 bases each). V lost 3 bases to trimming and J lost 3 bases, with 22 bases between them. The CDR3 is made up of 18 amino acids. CDR1 is SGHRS and CDR2 is YFSETQ in the germline V gene. CDR3 sequence reads: CASSWGPGGHGGKNIQYF. CDR3 bases: TGCGCCAGCAGCTGGGGGCCCGGGGGTCACGGAGGCAAAAACATTCAGTACTTC.

The chain carries TRBV6-1 and TRBJ2-5; 11 bases align to TRBD1. Trimming cost V 6 bases and J 4 bases; bases outside gene matches: 7. Germline V CDR1 and CDR2: MNHNS, SASEGT. CDR3 length equals 15 residues. CDR3 DNA: TGTGCCAGCAGCACCGGGACAGGGGGGTCAGAGACCCAGTACTTC. This codes for CASSTGTGGSETQYF.

The chain has TRBV25-1 and TRBJ2-1; 10 positions match TRBD2. CDR1 and CDR2 (germline): MGHDK, SYGVNS. J was trimmed by 6 bases and V by 8 bases; bases with no gene match: 7. The CDR3 covers 14 residues. Here the CDR3 reads CASLSGRASNEQFF. As DNA, the CDR3 is TGTGCCAGCCTCAGCGGGAGGGCCAGCAATGAGCAGTTCTTC.

This clonotype occurred a few times. The rearrangement joins TRBV19 to TRBJ1-2; no definite D call. Germline V gene lookup returns CDR1 LNHDA and CDR2 SQIVND (reference sequence). The V end lost 7 bases, the J end lost 6 bases, and 18 bases lay between the germline ends. There are 14 residues in the CDR3. As DNA, the CDR3 is TGTGCCAGTACCGCCGTGTGGGGTAAAGATGGCTACACCTTC. Translation gives CASTAVWGKDGYTF.

This clonotype appeared a few times. This chain uses TRBV7-9 with TRBJ1-1; the D is unclear. V dropped 8 bases and J dropped 4 bases, with 5 bases sitting between them. CDR3 length equals 10 residues. Per the germline V gene, CDR1 is SEHNR and CDR2 is FQNEAQ (reference sequence). CDR3 sequence reads: CASGGTEAFF. The CDR3, as DNA: TGTGCCAGCGGAGGCACTGAAGCTTTCTTT. Full variable domain (missing parts from reference TRBV7-9 and TRBJ1-1): DTGVSQNPRHKITKRGQNVTFRCDPISEHNRLYWYRQTLGQGPEFLTYFQNEAQLEKSRLLSDRFSAERPKGSFSTLEIQRTEQGDSAMYLCASGGTEAFFGQGTRLTVV.

This rearrangement joins TRBV7-9 to TRBJ1-5; 7 nucleotides agree with TRBD1. The junction had 10 bases not matched to a gene; V was cut back by 3 bases and J by 2 bases. Germline V gene sequence: CDR1 SEHNR, CDR2 FQNEAQ (reference sequence). The CDR3 is made up of 17 amino acids. This CDR3 reads CASSFHPRQGGNQPQHF. CDR3 DNA: TGTGCCAGCAGCTTCCACCCTCGACAGGGAGGCAATCAGCCCCAGCATTTT.

This clonotype came up a few times. The chain uses TRBV29-1 and TRBJ1-2; D is ambiguous. The CDR3 length is 8 residues. Germline V lookup: CDR1 SQVTM, CDR2 ANQGSEA. V dropped 4 bases and J dropped 10 bases, with 4 bases sitting between them. In DNA form, the CDR3 reads TGCAGCGTTGGGGCCTACACCTTC. Translating gives CSVGAYTF.

The sample holds a few counts of this clonotype. The rearrangement uses TRBV9 and TRBJ1-4, with D unresolved. The CDR3 runs 14 residues. With 4 bases removed from V and 10 bases from J, the gap between germline ends came to 17 bases. CDR1 and CDR2 (germline): SGDLS, YYNGEE. The chain's CDR3 is CASSPDPTGGKLFF. The CDR3 region has the DNA TGTGCCAGCAGCCCCGACCCAACCGGTGGAAAACTGTTTTTT. The complete variable domain, with remaining parts taken from reference TRBV9 and TRBJ1-4, reads DSGVTQTPKHLITATGQRVTLRCSPRSGDLSVYWYQQSLDQGLQFLIQYYNGEERAKGNILERFSAQQFPDLHSELNLSSLELGDSALYFCASSPDPTGGKLFFGSGTQLSVL.

In this sample, this clonotype turned up a few times. The chain joins TRBV7-8 to TRBJ1-2; D remains ambiguous. This CDR3 comprises 13 residues. The germline V and J ends were trimmed by 9 bases and 0 bases, with 11 bases remaining between them. The germline V gene encodes CDR1 SGHVS and CDR2 FQNEAQ. CDR3 in amino acids: CASRPDTNYGYTF. CDR3 in DNA: TGTGCCAGTAGGCCAGACACTAACTATGGCTACACCTTC.